This T cell receptor beta chain was retrieved from a study of control samples from healthy donors and cancer patients. Deletions cut 2 bases from V and 5 bases from J, with 9 bases between. The CDR3 extends over 13 amino acids. CDR1 SEHNR and CDR2 FQNEAQ come from the germline V gene (reference sequence). Here immunoSEQ multiplex PCR was the method, and the copy in TCRdb shows in-frame clones only, minus some. The sample holds some 130,000 clones, over 85% seen once. Sequenced: PBMCs. The chain recombines TRBV7-9 with TRBJ1-2; D gene uncertain. This TCR was sampled from a man aged 45-65 years with head and neck cancer. This CDR3 is CASSLLEDYGYTF. Here the CDR3 DNA reads TGTGCCAGCAGCTTATTGGAGGATTATGGCTACACCTTC.